The 30 T cell receptor beta chains in this list originate from one sample, sequenced in a study of T-cell reconstitution after alpha-beta-depleted transplantation in children. Unique molecular identifiers were used in preparing the TCRbeta library. From the PCR reads, TCRdb called clonotypes with MiXCR, one entry per CDR3 protein. Of around 200,000 distinct CDR3 sequences listed, 6.5% to 7.5% are singletons. Here the sequenced sample was PBMCs from the stem cell graft donor, taken from the stem cell graft. The receptors were gathered from a human donor who donated a stem cell graft to a child with Wiskott-Aldrich syndrome.

This clonotype appeared many times. The V and J genes are TRBV20-1 and TRBJ1-5; D not resolved. The CDR3 has 12 residues. V lost 4 bases and J 3 bases, leaving 7 bases between the germline ends. Germline CDR1 DFQATT, CDR2 SNEGSKA (reference sequence). This CDR3 reads CSATRYNQPQHF. In DNA, the CDR3 is TGCAGTGCTACACGGTACAATCAGCCCCAGCATTTT.

This clonotype was seen at least ten times. The chain carries TRBV12-3 or TRBV12-4 and TRBJ2-1; 14 nucleotides line up with TRBD2. V shed 5 bases, J shed 8 bases, and the junction held 5 bases outside the gene matches. The CDR3 totals 15 residues. In DNA, the CDR3 is TGTGCCAGCAGTCCTCGGACTAGCGGGAGGTATGAGCAGTTCTTC. It specifies CASSPRTSGRYEQFF.

This clonotype was seen a handful of times. For the CDR3, the DNA is TGTGCCAGCAGTTTTCGTGTGGCTAGCGGGTTTACCTACAATGAGCAGTTCTTC. It yields the protein CASSFRVASGFTYNEQFF. The rearrangement uses TRBV12-3 or TRBV12-4 and TRBJ2-1; 8 nucleotides match TRBD2. J was trimmed by 2 bases and V by 3 bases; bases with no gene match: 12. The CDR3 loop spans 18 amino acids.

This clonotype was counted many times. V and J are TRBV30 and TRBJ2-1; no definite D call. Trimming removed 1 base from V and 13 bases from J, with 20 bases in between. CDR1 and CDR2 from the germline V gene are GTSNPN and SVGIG (reference sequence). CDR3 length equals 14 residues. The CDR3 reads CAWSGYLLDGRQFF. DNA for the CDR3: TGTGCCTGGAGTGGATACCTCTTGGACGGGCGCCAGTTCTTC.

This clonotype appeared many times. The chain uses TRBV20-1 and TRBJ2-7; 9 nucleotides align to TRBD1. V lost 7 bases and J lost 4; bases outside the gene matches: 5. CDR3 length equals 12 residues. Germline CDR1 reads DFQATT; CDR2 reads SNEGSKA (reference sequence). The CDR3 spells CSVLQGAYEQYF. CDR3 nucleotide sequence: TGCAGTGTTCTACAGGGGGCTTACGAGCAGTACTTC.

This clonotype appeared many times. The chain has TRBV14 and TRBJ2-1, with a tentative D call TRBD2 (5 bases). V lost 4 bases and J 8 bases, leaving 12 bases between the germline ends. The length of the CDR3 is 13 residues. Looked up from germline, CDR1 is SGHDN and CDR2 is FVKESK. CDR3 loop: CASSRTSYDEQFF. The CDR3 DNA is TGTGCCAGCAGCCGTACTAGTTACGATGAGCAGTTCTTC.

In this sample, this clonotype turned up many times. The chain employs TRBV12-3 or TRBV12-4 and TRBJ1-1; D uncertain. The CDR3 spans 14 residues. The V end was cut by 3 bases, the J end by 1 base, with 9 bases between. CDR3 DNA sequence: TGTGCCAGCAGTTTCAGTTCCGGGAACACTGAAGCTTTCTTT. The encoded protein is CASSFSSGNTEAFF.

This clonotype came up many times. The chain joins TRBV10-1 to TRBJ1-1, with D perhaps TRBD1 (5 bases). V gave up 10 bases and J gave up 5 bases, with 17 bases separating them. Germline assignment: CDR1 WNHNN and CDR2 SYGVQD (reference sequence). This CDR3 region has 13 residues. The CDR3 DNA reads as TGCGCCACACGGGTCGGCCGGGGGACTGAAGCTTTCTTT. Protein: CATRVGRGTEAFF.

This clonotype was observed many times. The V and J genes are TRBV7-2 and TRBJ2-4, with D tentatively TRBD2 (5 bases). The CDR3 length is 13 residues. Germline assignment: CDR1 SGHTA and CDR2 FQGNSA. The germline V and J ends were trimmed by 0 bases and 5 bases, with 5 bases remaining between them. CDR3 loop: CASSLARENIQYF. CDR3 nucleotides: TGTGCCAGCAGCTTAGCGCGGGAAAACATTCAGTACTTC.

This clonotype was detected many times. The rearrangement links TRBV27 to TRBJ1-5, with TRBD1 matching 7 bases. V was clipped by 0 bases and J by 5 bases; unmatched bases: 7. From germline, CDR1 is MNHEY and CDR2 SMNVEV (reference sequence). There are 16 residues in the CDR3. CDR3 nucleotide sequence: TGTGCCAGCAGTTTATCGTTTTCAGGGGGAGATCAGCCCCAGCATTTT. Its protein product is CASSLSFSGGDQPQHF.

This clonotype has at least ten counts. The chain links TRBV12-3 or TRBV12-4 to TRBJ1-6; 7 bases match TRBD1. Trimming removed 2 bases from V and 7 bases from J; junction bases left unmatched: 5. The CDR3 consists of 15 residues. Here the CDR3 DNA reads TGTGCCAGCAGTTTACGACAGGGACCAAATTCACCCCTCCACTTT. This gives the protein CASSLRQGPNSPLHF.

This clonotype has a count of ten or more. This sequence joins TRBV5-1 and TRBJ2-1; the match to TRBD1 covers 9 bases. The CDR3 has 15 residues. Germline values: CDR1 SGHRS, CDR2 YFSETQ. Losses at the gene ends were 5 bases for V and 3 bases for J; bases not matched to a gene: 6. The CDR3 DNA reads as TGCGCCAGCAGGGGACAGGGAATCTACTACAATGAGCAGTTCTTC. Its translation is CASRGQGIYYNEQFF.

This clonotype was recorded at least ten times. This chain uses TRBV12-3 or TRBV12-4 with TRBJ2-2; 11 positions agree with TRBD2. The CDR3 has 18 amino acids. J was trimmed by 2 bases and V by 2 bases; bases with no gene match: 7. CDR3 bases: TGTGCCAGCAGTTTAAACCTCGGACTAGCGGGCAACACCGGGGAGCTGTTTTTT. This translates into CASSLNLGLAGNTGELFF.

J is TRBJ2-1 and V is TRBV19, with 7 bases identical to TRBD2. Germline V lookup: CDR1 LNHDA, CDR2 SQIVND (reference sequence). Trimming removed 4 bases from V and 5 bases from J; junction bases left unmatched: 8. CDR3 size: 15 residues. The CDR3 coding sequence is TGTGCCAGTAGTAATCGCGGGAGAACTAACAATGAGCAGTTCTTC. Its translation is CASSNRGRTNNEQFF.

Regarding this clonotype: Since no conserved phenylalanine or tryptophan closes the CDR3, a read error is the likely cause. The V gene is TRBV28, the J gene TRBJ1-2; no firm D call. CDR3 length equals 12 residues. From germline, CDR1 is MDHEN and CDR2 SYDVKM. The germline V and J ends were trimmed by 6 bases and 4 bases, with 9 bases remaining between them. The CDR3 region has the DNA TGTGCCAGCAGGGAGGAACTCTATGGCTACACCTTA. It yields the protein CASREELYGYTL.

This clonotype was recorded many times. The V gene is TRBV27, the J gene TRBJ1-2; 7 nucleotides agree with TRBD1. CDR1 and CDR2 from the germline V gene are MNHEY and SMNVEV (reference sequence). With V trimmed by 0 bases and J by 5 bases, 9 bases remained unmatched. The CDR3 sequence is 16 residues long. The CDR3 reads CASSLSLPARGYGYTF. CDR3 coding DNA: TGTGCCAGCAGTTTATCCCTCCCGGCCAGGGGGTATGGCTACACCTTC.

With regard to this clonotype: This could be a read error, since a much larger clone is one nucleotide away. The chain recombines TRBV12-3 or TRBV12-4 with TRBJ1-1, with D unresolved. The CDR3 sequence is 13 residues long. CDR3 sequence: CDSSFSWDTEAFF. CDR3 DNA sequence: TGTGACAGCAGTTTTAGTTGGGACACTGAAGCTTTCTTT.

The table lists this clonotype with many counts. The chain joins TRBV29-1 to TRBJ2-3; D perhaps matches TRBD2 (6 bases). The CDR3 runs to 13 residues. The V gene lost 3 bases and the J gene lost 1 base, with 8 bases spanning the gap. Germline V lookup: CDR1 SQVTM, CDR2 ANQGSEA. Here the CDR3 DNA reads TGCAGCGTTGAGGCTAGCGGCACAGATACGCAGTATTTT. It translates to CSVEASGTDTQYF.

The rearrangement joins TRBV3-1 to TRBJ1-3; the D is unclear. CDR1 is LGHDT, CDR2 YNNKEL, per germline (reference sequence). The germline V and J ends were trimmed by 1 base and 2 bases, with 6 bases remaining between them. The CDR3 has 14 amino acids. The CDR3 DNA sequence: TGTGCCAGCAGCCAAGCAGACACTGGAAACACCATATATTTT. Protein sequence: CASSQADTGNTIYF. The full variable domain, in which reference TRBV3-1 and TRBJ1-3 provide the parts outside the CDR3, is DTAVSQTPKYLVTQMGNDKSIKCEQNLGHDTMYWYKQDSKKFLKIMFSYNNKELIINETVPNRFSPKSPDKAHLNLHINSLELGDSAVYFCASSQADTGNTIYFGEGSWLTVV.

This clonotype appeared a few times. V usage is TRBV7-2 and J usage is TRBJ2-3, with 12 bases lining up with TRBD2. The V gene end was trimmed by 4 bases and the J gene end by 5 bases; junction bases not matched to a gene: 7. This CDR3 contains 16 residues. Looked up from germline, CDR1 is SGHTA and CDR2 is FQGNSA. The CDR3 sequence is CASSSPSGRVIDTQYF. The CDR3, as DNA: TGTGCCAGCAGCTCCCCTAGCGGGAGGGTGATAGATACGCAGTATTTT.

This clonotype was found many times. The V and J genes are TRBV5-1 and TRBJ2-3; 10 nucleotides match TRBD2. The trim removed 2 bases at V and 0 bases at J, leaving 3 bases unmatched. This CDR3 comprises 16 residues. Germline V lookup: CDR1 SGHRS, CDR2 YFSETQ. As DNA, the CDR3 is TGCGCCAGCAGCTTCCTAGCGGGGGAAAGCACAGATACGCAGTATTTT. Translation: CASSFLAGESTDTQYF.

The chain uses TRBV5-5 and TRBJ2-3; 11 nucleotides match TRBD2. The CDR3 has 16 residues. Germline-derived CDR1 and CDR2 are SGHKS and YYEKEE (reference sequence). V shed 2 bases and J 0 bases; nucleotides not matched to a gene: 2. The CDR3 loop reads CASSFLAGGSTDTQYF. For the CDR3, the DNA is TGTGCCAGCAGCTTCCTAGCGGGGGGTAGCACAGATACGCAGTATTTT.

This clonotype occurred many times. V is TRBV29-1 and J is TRBJ2-1; 14 positions match TRBD2. With 4 bases clipped from V and 7 bases from J, the junction kept 12 bases outside the gene matches. The CDR3 consists of 17 residues. Germline V CDR1 and CDR2: SQVTM, ANQGSEA. The CDR3: CSVAGTSGRTLANEQFF. CDR3 nucleotides: TGCAGCGTTGCGGGGACTAGCGGGAGAACGCTTGCGAATGAGCAGTTCTTC.

This clonotype occurred many times. The rearrangement uses TRBV4-1 and TRBJ2-5; 9 positions match TRBD1. In germline, CDR1 is MGHRA, CDR2 YSYEKL. Trimming at V came to 1 base and at J to 4 bases, leaving 10 bases not matched to a gene. This CDR3 contains 17 residues. CDR3 DNA sequence: TGCGCCAGCAGCCAAGCGTCCCCGGGACAGGGTAGAGAGACCCAGTACTTC. Translated: CASSQASPGQGRETQYF.

In this sample, this clonotype turned up many times. The chain links TRBV2 to TRBJ2-1; D possibly corresponds to TRBD2 (5 bases). The germline V gene has CDR1 SNHLY and CDR2 FYNNEI. The V and J ends lost 2 bases and 4 bases respectively, with 12 bases between them. The CDR3 runs to 15 residues. Here the CDR3 reads CASSEFEGQYNEQFF. The CDR3 bases are TGTGCCAGCAGTGAATTCGAGGGCCAGTACAATGAGCAGTTCTTC. The variable domain in full, with the rest retrieved from reference TRBV2 and TRBJ2-1, is EPEVTQTPSHQVTQMGQEVILRCVPISNHLYFYWYRQILGQKVEFLVSFYNNEISEKSEIFDDQFSVERPDGSNFTLKIRSTKLEDSAMYFCASSEFEGQYNEQFFGPGTRLTVL.

This clonotype appeared many times. The rearrangement uses TRBV7-9 and TRBJ2-3; TRBD1 matches at 8 bases. Germline loops: CDR1 SEHNR, CDR2 FQNEAQ (reference sequence). V trimming: 5 bases; J trimming: 9 bases; junction bases outside the gene matches: 16. The CDR3 sequence is 16 residues long. CDR3 residues: CASSVGQAARGDTQYF. The CDR3 nucleotides are TGTGCCAGCAGCGTGGGACAGGCTGCGAGGGGGGACACGCAGTATTTT.

The chain employs TRBV11-3 and TRBJ2-3, with a weak D call TRBD1 (6 bases). Germline CDR1 and CDR2: SGHNT and YENEEA. V was shortened by 5 bases and J by 1 base, with 16 bases between the two germline ends. The CDR3 has 16 amino acids. CDR3 nucleotides: TGTGCCAGCAGCCGTAGCACAGGGCGAGGCACAGATACGCAGTATTTT. Amino acids: CASSRSTGRGTDTQYF.

This clonotype was seen repeatedly, ten times or more. The V and J genes are TRBV12-3 or TRBV12-4 and TRBJ2-7; 13 bases line up with TRBD2. The length of the CDR3 is 17 residues. J gave up 3 bases and V 7 bases, and 12 bases lay outside the gene matches. The CDR3 sequence: CASTILAGGPISYEQYF. The CDR3 DNA sequence: TGTGCCAGCACTATACTAGCGGGAGGGCCTATAAGCTACGAGCAGTACTTC.

This clonotype occurred a few times. A single base separates this from a much larger clone, so it may be a read error. The chain couples TRBV24-1 to TRBJ1-5; 8 bases match TRBD1. The CDR3 runs to 15 residues. Germline V gene data show CDR1 as KGHDR and CDR2 as SFDVKD. The junction had 3 bases not matched to a gene; V was cut back by 4 bases and J by 2 bases. The CDR3 bases are TGTGCCACCAGTGAGGCGGGACAGGGCAATCAGCCCCAGCATTTT. Its protein product is CATSEAGQGNQPQHF.

This clonotype was seen at least ten times. As DNA, the CDR3 is TGTGCCAGCAGTCGTAGTTCCGGGGAGCTGTTTTTT. It codes for CASSRSSGELFF. This chain links TRBV12-3 or TRBV12-4 with TRBJ2-2; no clear D. The V end lost 5 bases, the J end lost 6 bases, and 7 bases lay between the germline ends. The CDR3 runs to 12 residues.